The 16 T cell receptor beta chains in this list originate from one sample, sequenced in a study of regulatory T cells in long-lasting Graves disease. Regarding time point: persistent/refractory GD, antithyroid drugs over 5 years with positive TRAb. Preparation of the TCR library used RNA extracted from PBMCs. Both iRepertoire HTBI primers and Arm-PCR of CDR3 regions were used to build the TCR beta libraries. MiXCR was run by TCRdb on the multiplex PCR reads, yielding one entry per CDR3 protein. The data show roughly 470,000 distinct CDR3 sequences, with around 20% seen just once and about 8.3% held by the top ten. The sample was peripheral blood mononuclear cells (PBMCs), taken when the disease was refractory, from a patient treated with antithyroid drugs. These receptors were obtained from a female donor with Graves disease.

To note about this clonotype: Its ends do not fully match the called genes, so a read error is possible. The CDR3 spells CAGSRTSGSYEQYF. DNA of the CDR3: TGTGCCGGCAGCAGGACTAGCGGGAGTTACGAGCAGTACTTC. The gene calls are TRBV7-3 and TRBJ2-7; 13 bases agree with TRBD2. The CDR3 runs to 14 residues. Germline-derived CDR1 and CDR2 are SGHTA and FQGTGA.

This clonotype was detected only a few times. J is TRBJ2-3 and V is TRBV28; 7 nucleotides agree with TRBD1. In germline, CDR1 is MDHEN, CDR2 SYDVKM. The junction had 22 bases not matched to a gene; V was cut back by 6 bases and J by 7 bases. This CDR3 has 18 residues. The DNA of the CDR3 is TGTGCCAGCAGCATCTTTAGACCGGACAGGCCCCTTTTATATACGCAGTATTTT. It codes for CASSIFRPDRPLLYTQYF.

This clonotype turned up a few times. This sequence joins TRBV7-2 and TRBJ2-7; 7 nucleotides agree with TRBD2. Trimming cost V 5 bases and J 2 bases; bases outside gene matches: 9. This CDR3 comprises 15 residues. The germline V gene encodes CDR1 SGHTA and CDR2 FQGNSA. The CDR3 DNA reads as TGTGCCAGCAGCCTAGACCCGGGACTAACCTACGAGCAGTACTTC. Translation: CASSLDPGLTYEQYF.

The CDR3 DNA sequence: TGTGCCAGCTCACGTTTTGGGGGGAATGAGCAGTTCTTC. Translated: CASSRFGGNEQFF. The J gene is TRBJ2-1, the V gene TRBV13; D is possibly TRBD2 (6 bases). There are 13 residues in the CDR3. The ends were cut back, 8 bases at V and 7 bases at J, with 15 bases in the middle. CDR1 and CDR2 (germline): PRHDT, FYEKMQ (reference sequence). The full variable domain, completed using reference TRBV13 and TRBJ2-1, is AAGVIQSPRHLIKEKRETATLKCYPIPRHDTVYWYQQGPGQDPQFLISFYEKMQSDKGSIPDRFSAQQFSDYHSELNMSSLELGDSALYFCASSRFGGNEQFFGPGTRLTVL.

This clonotype was seen only a few times. This rearrangement joins TRBV30 to TRBJ1-2; D may be TRBD1 (5 bases). The CDR3 sequence is 14 residues long. Per germline, CDR1 GTSNPN and CDR2 SVGIG (reference sequence). Between the trimmed V and J ends, which lost 8 bases and 5 bases, there was a span of 21 bases. CDR3 sequence (DNA): TGTGCCCAACTTAGATCAGGGAGGGAATATGGCTACACCTTC. Amino acids: CAQLRSGREYGYTF.

Ten or more counts support this clonotype. The gene calls are TRBV6-1 and TRBJ1-4, with TRBD1 identical over 9 bases. Germline V lookup: CDR1 MNHNS, CDR2 SASEGT. V lost 6 bases to trimming and J lost 8 bases; unmatched junction nucleotides: 10. The CDR3 totals 15 residues. CDR3 nucleotide sequence: TGTGCCAGCAGGCGATCAACAGGGGGCAGGGAAAAACTGTTTTTT. It is translated as CASRRSTGGREKLFF.

Ten or more counts support this clonotype. The chain links TRBV7-2 to TRBJ2-5, with TRBD2 as a possible D gene (5 bases). CDR1 and CDR2 from the germline V gene are SGHTA and FQGNSA. The CDR3 length is 14 residues. V lost 1 base and J lost 5, with 11 bases in between. As DNA, the CDR3 is TGTGCCAGCAGCTTAGGTTCTAGGAGGGAGACCCAGTACTTC. It specifies CASSLGSRRETQYF.

This clonotype was counted a few times. The J gene is TRBJ2-5, the V gene TRBV4-1; the D gene is possibly TRBD1 (6 bases). The length of the CDR3 is 13 residues. CDR1 MGHRA and CDR2 YSYEKL come from the germline V gene. V was trimmed by 3 bases and J by 5 bases, leaving 10 bases between them. This chain's CDR3 is CASSQRTVETQYF. The DNA for the CDR3 is TGCGCCAGCAGCCAGAGGACAGTCGAGACCCAGTACTTC.

This chain joins TRBV7-9 and TRBJ2-2; 7 positions match TRBD1. This CDR3 has 15 amino acids. J was trimmed by 6 bases and V by 5 bases; bases with no gene match: 9. Germline V lookup: CDR1 SEHNR, CDR2 FQNEAQ (reference sequence). The CDR3 here is CASSPTGTFAGELFF. As DNA, the CDR3 is TGTGCCAGCAGCCCGACAGGGACGTTCGCCGGGGAGCTGTTTTTT.

In its sample, this clonotype was seen many times. CDR3 amino acids: CSVPIGDAAQYF. CDR3 DNA: TGCAGCGTCCCAATTGGGGACGCGGCCCAGTACTTC. J is TRBJ2-5 and V is TRBV29-1; D tentatively fits TRBD1 or TRBD2 (5 bases each). This CDR3 contains 12 residues. Deletions cut 6 bases from V and 9 bases from J, with 17 bases between. Looked up from germline, CDR1 is SQVTM and CDR2 is ANQGSEA. Supplemented by reference TRBV29-1 and TRBJ2-5, the full variable domain reads SAVISQKPSRDICQRGTSLTIQCQVDSQVTMMFWYRQQPGQSLTLIATANQGSEATYESGFVIDKFPISRPNLTFSTLTVSNMSPEDSSIYLCSVPIGDAAQYFGPGTRLLVL.

J is TRBJ2-7 and V is TRBV4-1; the match to TRBD2 covers 7 bases. Germline V gene sequence: CDR1 MGHRA, CDR2 YSYEKL. J lost 0 bases, V lost 2 bases, and 10 bases had no gene match. The CDR3 is 17 amino acids. The CDR3 protein is CASSQYWGGDTSYEQYF. The CDR3 nucleotides read TGCGCCAGCAGCCAATATTGGGGGGGTGACACCTCCTACGAGCAGTACTTC.

This clonotype came up a few times. The V gene is TRBV5-1, the J gene TRBJ1-2; no firm D call. This CDR3 has 15 residues. Germline V CDR1 and CDR2: SGHRS, YFSETQ. The ends were cut back, 0 bases at V and 3 bases at J, with 12 bases in the middle. CDR3 in DNA: TGCGCCAGCAGCTTGGAGGGCAGTCCCTACTATGGCTACACCTTC. This codes for CASSLEGSPYYGYTF.

The chain is built from TRBV29-1 and TRBJ2-7; D is unresolved. The CDR3 spans 11 residues. The germline gives CDR1 SQVTM, CDR2 ANQGSEA. V was clipped by 4 bases and J by 9 bases, with 13 bases between them. In DNA, the CDR3 is TGCAGCGTTGCGGCGTCGCGGACGCAGTACTTC. Translation gives CSVAASRTQYF.

This clonotype was counted many times. The CDR3 here is CASSPLGGAYEQYF. The CDR3, as DNA: TGTGCCAGCAGTCCCTTGGGGGGCGCCTACGAGCAGTACTTC. The chain uses TRBV28 and TRBJ2-7; possibly TRBD1 or TRBD2 for D (6 bases each). The CDR3 is 14 amino acids. The germline V gene has CDR1 MDHEN and CDR2 SYDVKM. V lost 5 bases, J lost 2 bases, and 13 bases lay in between.

The V call is TRBV6-1, the J call TRBJ1-1, with TRBD1 identical over 7 bases. With V trimmed by 6 bases and J by 2 bases, 9 bases remained unmatched. Germline lookup yields CDR1 MNHNS and CDR2 SASEGT. The CDR3 length is 15 residues. CDR3 residues: CASSRQGRGNTEAFF. CDR3 DNA sequence: TGTGCCAGCAGCCGACAGGGAAGGGGTAACACTGAAGCTTTCTTT.

This clonotype appeared a few times. Since a much larger clone is just one base distant, this may be a read error. V usage is TRBV6-2 or TRBV6-3 and J usage is TRBJ2-7; no clear D gene. CDR1 MNHEY and CDR2 SVGEGT come from the germline V gene. The CDR3 totals 14 residues. V was shortened by 7 bases and J by 0 bases, with 13 bases between the two germline ends. CDR3 in DNA: TGTGCCAGCACCGACCCTGGGCACTCCTACGAGCAGTACTTC. It specifies CASTDPGHSYEQYF.